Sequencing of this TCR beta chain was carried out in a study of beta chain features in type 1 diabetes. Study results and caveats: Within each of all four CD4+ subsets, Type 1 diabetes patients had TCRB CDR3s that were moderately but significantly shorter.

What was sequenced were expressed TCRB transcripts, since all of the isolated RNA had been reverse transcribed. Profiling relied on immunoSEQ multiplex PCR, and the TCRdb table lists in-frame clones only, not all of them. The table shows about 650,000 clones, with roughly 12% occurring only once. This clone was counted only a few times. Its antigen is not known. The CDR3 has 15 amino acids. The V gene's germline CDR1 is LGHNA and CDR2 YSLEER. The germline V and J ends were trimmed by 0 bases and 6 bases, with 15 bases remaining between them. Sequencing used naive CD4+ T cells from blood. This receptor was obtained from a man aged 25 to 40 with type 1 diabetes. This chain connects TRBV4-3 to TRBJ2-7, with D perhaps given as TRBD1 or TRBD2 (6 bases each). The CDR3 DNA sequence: TGCGCCAGCAGCCAAGATAAAGGGGGGTTTCGCGAGCAGTACTTC. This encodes CASSQDKGGFREQYF.